Each of the 3 T cell receptor beta chains below was sequenced from the same sample in a study of control samples from healthy donors and cancer patients. Produced via immunoSEQ multiplex PCR; TCRdb's table is partial and in-frame only. This sample has 45,000 to 60,000 clones, with roughly 92% found just once. Sequenced sample: PBMCs. The receptors stem from a man aged 25-40 years with colorectal cancer.

J is TRBJ2-5 and V is TRBV9, with D perhaps TRBD2 (6 bases). V was pared by 0 bases and J by 1 base, with 10 bases between. The CDR3 covers 15 residues. Germline values: CDR1 SGDLS, CDR2 YYNGEE. The CDR3 region has the DNA TGTGCCAGCAGCGTAGAGGGGACTTTCCAAGAGACCCAGTACTTC. This codes for CASSVEGTFQETQYF.

The chain couples TRBV4-3 to TRBJ2-1; 10 bases are a match to TRBD2. With V trimmed by 4 bases and J by 4 bases, 7 bases remained unmatched. Germline V CDR1 and CDR2: LGHNA, YSLEER. The CDR3 is made up of 16 amino acids. CDR3 amino acids: CASSLIAGGLYNEQFF. The CDR3 DNA follows: TGCGCCAGCAGCCTTATAGCGGGGGGCTTATACAATGAGCAGTTCTTC.

A single count supports this clone. V is TRBV6-5 and J is TRBJ2-3; perhaps D is TRBD1 or TRBD2 (5 bases each). The V end was cut by 8 bases, the J end by 5 bases, with 11 bases between. The CDR3 length is 12 residues. Germline CDR1 and CDR2: MNHEY and SVGAGI. The CDR3 nucleotides are TGTGCCAGCGGGACGGGATTAGATACGCAGTATTTT. Protein: CASGTGLDTQYF.